This entry describes one T cell receptor (beta chain). Its antigen is still unknown. PCR primers comprised 60 Vbeta and 13 Jbeta primers. The assay was immunoSEQ multiplex PCR, and TCRdb's table has in-frame clones only and misses some. The sample yields over 200,000 clones, more than 75% seen once. This entry belongs to a study of cytomegalovirus exposure and HLA in healthy donors. Study-wide findings and caveats: Across HLA loci, a later analysis found differing TCR association rates, with DRB1 most and HLA-C fewest.

Germline CDR1 and CDR2: MNHEY and SMNVEV (reference sequence). The CDR3 sequence is 15 residues long. Sample: PBMCs. The rearrangement links TRBV27 to TRBJ2-5; 9 positions agree with TRBD1. The tail of the sequence fits TRBJ2-7 better, so the J call may be wrong. The TCR comes from a male donor in good health and CMV-seronegative. CDR3 in amino acids: CASTEGQGVSYEQYF. Here the CDR3 DNA reads TGTGCCAGCACCGAGGGACAGGGAGTCTCCTACGAGCAGTACTTC.